This T cell receptor beta chain was identified during a study of T-cell memory formation after mild COVID-19. At least ten counts were recorded for this clonotype. Each CDR3 protein gets one entry after TCRdb re-called the 5' RACE reads with MiXCR. The table shows a few hundred thousand distinct CDR3 sequences, with approximately 22% occurring only once. The CDR3 covers 13 residues. After removal of 3 bases from V and 12 bases from J, the junction contained 6 bases not matched to a gene. The germline gives CDR1 SGHTA, CDR2 FQGNSA. This sequence was found in a man aged 18 to 35 who had mild COVID-19 (a few samples of this study predate the infection). Cell type and time point are not known. The genes are TRBV7-2 and TRBJ2-1; 9 nucleotides agree with TRBD1. Sequencing was carried out using PBMCs or a T cell subset sorted from them (not recorded which). CDR3 region: CASSLGQGRAQFF. For the CDR3, the DNA is TGTGCCAGCAGCTTGGGACAGGGTCGCGCGCAGTTCTTC.